What follows are 9 T cell receptor beta chains derived from one specimen sequenced in a study of regulatory T cells in long-lasting Graves disease. Time point defined: newly diagnosed GD, antithyroid drugs for less than 3 months. Isolated PBMC RNA provided the starting material for the TCR library. Arm-PCR of CDR3 regions with iRepertoire HTBI primers generated TCR beta libraries. TCRdb called the multiplex PCR reads again in MiXCR, with one record for every CDR3 protein. This sample has some 560,000 distinct CDR3 sequences; 15% to 20% occur once, and the top ten carry about 25%. The same sample was also studied in work on T cells in Graves' hyperthyroidism and ophthalmopathy.

Material: peripheral blood mononuclear cells (PBMCs), obtained at new diagnosis, from a patient treated with antithyroid drugs. These receptors were obtained from a woman aged 40 to 65 with Graves disease.

This clonotype was seen at least ten times. The chain recombines TRBV2 with TRBJ2-7; D may correspond to TRBD1 or TRBD2 (6 bases each). The CDR3 extends over 18 amino acids. Germline-derived CDR1 and CDR2 are SNHLY and FYNNEI. The V end lost 1 base, the J end lost 0 bases, and 19 bases lay between the germline ends. Here the CDR3 DNA reads TGTGCCAGCAGTGAAGTAGGGGGGTTTGACAGGAGCTCCTACGAGCAGTACTTC. It encodes CASSEVGGFDRSSYEQYF.

This clonotype occurred a few times. V gene TRBV5-6 combines with J gene TRBJ2-5; weak D call: TRBD2 (7 bases). Germline V gene lookup returns CDR1 SGHDT and CDR2 YYEEEE. With 0 bases removed from V and 4 bases from J, the gap between germline ends came to 16 bases. The CDR3 sequence is 16 residues long. CDR3 region: CASSLGGGAGGETQYF. CDR3 sequence (DNA): TGTGCCAGCAGCTTGGGGGGGGGGGCAGGAGGAGAGACCCAGTACTTC.

This clonotype has just a few counts. This chain links TRBV12-3 or TRBV12-4 with TRBJ1-5; a weak D match, TRBD1 (5 bases). V was shortened by 7 bases and J by 7 bases, with 11 bases between the two germline ends. The CDR3 totals 12 residues. The CDR3 DNA reads as TGTGCCAGCACCCTGGGGGGACAGCCCCAGCATTTT. It yields the protein CASTLGGQPQHF.

With respect to this clonotype: Possible read error: a much larger clone is one base away. The V and J genes are TRBV18 and TRBJ1-4; possibly TRBD1 for D (6 bases). Germline V gene sequence: CDR1 KGHSH, CDR2 LQKENI. The CDR3 loop spans 16 amino acids. CDR3 amino acids: CASSPQRQEINEQLFF. The CDR3 DNA sequence: TGTGCCAGCTCACCACAGAGACAGGAGATTAATGAACAACTGTTTTTT.

This clonotype was seen a few times. The CDR3 sequence: CAWSGQRNQPQHF. In nucleotides, the CDR3 is TGTGCCTGGAGTGGACAGAGGAATCAGCCCCAGCATTTT. The J gene is TRBJ1-5, the V gene TRBV30; a weak D match, TRBD1 (5 bases). There are 13 residues in the CDR3. Trimming shortened V by 1 base and J by 4 bases, and 8 bases separated the two germline ends. In germline, CDR1 is GTSNPN, CDR2 SVGIG (reference sequence).

This clonotype was detected many times. V is TRBV9 and J is TRBJ1-1, with D maybe TRBD1 (6 bases). Germline CDR1 and CDR2: SGDLS and YYNGEE. The CDR3 has 16 amino acids. V was shortened by 2 bases and J by 2 bases, with 16 bases between the two germline ends. CDR3 bases: TGTGCCAGCAGCGTTCAGGACGGTGGGGGCAACACTGAAGCTTTCTTT. This gives the protein CASSVQDGGGNTEAFF.

J is TRBJ2-7 and V is TRBV3-1; 10 bases are shared with TRBD2. This CDR3 contains 15 residues. CDR1 and CDR2 from the germline V gene are LGHDT and YNNKEL (reference sequence). Losses at the gene ends were 4 bases for V and 4 bases for J; bases not matched to a gene: 7. The CDR3 DNA sequence: TGTGCCAGCAGCCCAGCGGGAGGGGGCGAATACGAGCAGTACTTC. Amino acid sequence: CASSPAGGGEYEQYF.

J is TRBJ1-2 and V is TRBV28, with a possible D match to TRBD1 (5 bases). CDR3 length: 14 residues. V lost 8 bases and J lost 0, with 13 bases in between. Germline values: CDR1 MDHEN, CDR2 SYDVKM. CDR3 DNA sequence: TGTGCCAGCCTCTCGGGACCGACTAACTATGGCTACACCTTC. Translation gives CASLSGPTNYGYTF.

This clonotype was detected many times. The chain couples TRBV2 to TRBJ1-2; TRBD1 might be the D (6 bases). The germline V and J ends were trimmed by 5 bases and 8 bases, with 15 bases remaining between them. This CDR3 comprises 13 residues. CDR1 and CDR2 from the germline V gene are SNHLY and FYNNEI. CDR3 nucleotide sequence: TGTGCCAGCAGTCGGGTAGACAGGATCGGCTACACCTTC. Protein: CASSRVDRIGYTF.